Below, 15 T cell receptor beta chains from the same sample are listed, as sequenced in a study of cytomegalovirus exposure and HLA in healthy donors. In the PCR, 60 Vbeta and 13 Jbeta primers were used. The assay was immunoSEQ multiplex PCR, and TCRdb's table has in-frame clones only and misses some. Of about 120,000 clones in the sample, around 64% were seen once. The sequenced sample was PBMCs. These receptors originate from a man younger than 45 in good health and CMV-seropositive.

This sequence joins TRBV4-1 and TRBJ2-1, with TRBD1 as a possible D gene (6 bases). CDR3 length equals 19 residues. The V gene lost 1 base and the J gene lost 12 bases, with 31 bases spanning the gap. The germline V gene has CDR1 MGHRA and CDR2 YSYEKL. The DNA for the CDR3 is TGCGCCAGCAGCCAAGTCGACTCCCCCCGGGACATGGTCATCAGAATGCAGTTCTTC. As protein: CASSQVDSPRDMVIRMQFF.

V usage is TRBV5-1 and J usage is TRBJ2-2; D is uncertain. CDR1 is SGHRS and CDR2 is YFSETQ in the germline V gene. V was trimmed by 1 base and J by 5 bases, leaving 6 bases between them. The CDR3 has 13 residues. The CDR3 loop reads CASSLSLTGELFF. DNA for the CDR3: TGCGCCAGCAGCTTGTCACTTACCGGGGAGCTGTTTTTT.

This chain links TRBV7-3 with TRBJ1-2, with D uncertain. Trimming took off 4 bases at V and 2 bases at J, with 8 bases between the two ends. In germline, CDR1 is SGHTA, CDR2 FQGTGA. The CDR3 runs to 13 residues. In DNA, the CDR3 is TGTGCCAGCAGCTCAGACGGGAACTATGGCTACACCTTC. The encoded protein is CASSSDGNYGYTF.

This chain's CDR3 is CASSQDQGTGANVLTF. CDR3 sequence (DNA): TGCGCCAGCAGCCAAGACCAGGGTACTGGGGCCAACGTCCTGACTTTC. This chain uses TRBV4-1 with TRBJ2-6; weak D call: TRBD1 (5 bases). Germline CDR1 is MGHRA and CDR2 is YSYEKL. This CDR3 contains 16 residues. V lost 0 bases and J 2 bases, leaving 8 bases between the germline ends.

The chain joins TRBV28 to TRBJ2-7; 12 positions agree with TRBD1. The V segment lost 5 bases and the J segment 9 bases; nucleotides outside the gene matches: 11. Germline CDR1 and CDR2: MDHEN and SYDVKM. The CDR3 totals 15 residues. The CDR3 is CASSPGDRGRSVQYF. In nucleotides, the CDR3 is TGTGCCAGCAGTCCTGGGGACAGGGGGCGGTCGGTGCAGTACTTC. The variable domain in full, completed from reference TRBV28 and TRBJ2-7, reads DVKVTQSSRYLVKRTGEKVFLECVQDMDHENMFWYRQDPGLGLRLIYFSYDVKMKEKGDIPEGYSVSREKKERFSLILESASTNQTSMYLCASSPGDRGRSVQYFGPGTRLTVT.

The chain employs TRBV21-1 and TRBJ2-7; the D call TRBD2 from the table was never checked on the DNA. TRBV21-1 is listed as a pseudogene. The length of the CDR3 is 16 residues. The CDR3 DNA reads TGTGCCAGCAGCAAAAAAGCGGGAGTCCCTGGCTACGAGCAGTACGTC. It yields the protein CASSKKAGVPGYEQYV.

The chain recombines TRBV11-3 with TRBJ2-5; the D is unclear. The V and J ends lost 0 bases and 3 bases respectively, with 5 bases between them. Germline CDR1 and CDR2: SGHNT and YENEEA. The CDR3 is 13 amino acids. CDR3 amino acids: CASSLDQKETQYF. The CDR3 bases are TGTGCCAGCAGCTTAGATCAGAAAGAGACCCAGTACTTC. The variable domain in full, with the rest retrieved from reference TRBV11-3 and TRBJ2-5, is EAGVVQSPRYKIIEKKQPVAFWCNPISGHNTLYWYLQNLGQGPELLIRYENEEAVDDSQLPKDRFSAERLKGVDSTLKIQPAELGDSAVYLCASSLDQKETQYFGPGTRLLVL.

The rearrangement uses TRBV5-1 and TRBJ2-1, with 11 bases lining up with TRBD1. V trimming: 2 bases; J trimming: 3 bases; junction bases outside the gene matches: 1. The CDR3 spans 15 residues. Germline V gives CDR1 SGHRS, CDR2 YFSETQ. CDR3 region: CASSFGTGGYNEQFF. For the CDR3, the DNA is TGCGCCAGCAGCTTCGGGACAGGGGGCTACAATGAGCAGTTCTTC.

This clone has a handful of counts. This chain links TRBV29-1 with TRBJ2-3; 14 bases line up with TRBD2. V gave up 5 bases and J gave up 1 base; unmatched junction bases: 5. The CDR3 length is 16 residues. Germline values: CDR1 SQVTM, CDR2 ANQGSEA. The CDR3 protein is CSVRTSGRTGTDTQYF. For the CDR3, the DNA is TGCAGCGTTCGGACTAGCGGGAGGACCGGCACAGATACGCAGTATTTT.

The chain employs TRBV30 and TRBJ1-1, with D perhaps matching TRBD1 (5 bases). V lost 1 base to trimming and J lost 7 bases, with 16 bases between them. Germline CDR1 and CDR2: GTSNPN and SVGIG (reference sequence). The CDR3 length is 14 residues. The CDR3 sequence is CAWSGTGLIGEAFF. The DNA of the CDR3 is TGTGCCTGGAGTGGAACAGGTTTGATCGGTGAAGCTTTCTTT.

The V gene is TRBV28, the J gene TRBJ2-7; TRBD1 matches 10 bases. The length of the CDR3 is 18 residues. Germline trimming cut 5 bases from V and 3 bases from J; bases unmatched to any gene: 16. The germline gives CDR1 MDHEN, CDR2 SYDVKM. CDR3 in DNA: TGTGCCAGCAGTGCCGGACAGGGGGGACTCATTTTCCTCTACGAGCAGTACTTC. It encodes CASSAGQGGLIFLYEQYF.

The chain carries TRBV6-5 and TRBJ2-2; D remains unclear. V was trimmed by 6 bases and J by 8 bases, leaving 16 bases between them. This CDR3 comprises 14 residues. From germline, CDR1 is MNHEY and CDR2 SVGAGI. The CDR3 DNA reads TGTGCCAGCAGCGCGTTAGCAGAAGTTGGGGAGCTGTTTTTT. Its translation is CASSALAEVGELFF.

This rearrangement joins TRBV11-2 to TRBJ1-1; D may be TRBD1 (6 bases). Germline V CDR1 and CDR2: SGHAT, FQNNGV. This CDR3 has 14 residues. V was cut by 5 bases and J by 4 bases, with 14 bases left in between. The CDR3 spells CASSPMRGGTEAFF. The DNA for the CDR3 is TGTGCCAGCAGCCCCATGAGGGGGGGCACTGAAGCTTTCTTT.

This clone showed up just once. V usage is TRBV7-2 and J usage is TRBJ2-7, with 12 nucleotides matching TRBD2. Trimming took 8 bases from V and 4 from J; bases not matched to a gene: 6. The CDR3 covers 14 residues. CDR1 SGHTA and CDR2 FQGNSA come from the germline V gene. CDR3 DNA sequence: TGTGCCAGCGGTCGACTAGCGGGGGATTACGAGCAGTACTTC. Protein sequence: CASGRLAGDYEQYF.

The V call is TRBV9, the J call TRBJ2-3, with D unclear. CDR3 length equals 12 residues. From germline, CDR1 is SGDLS and CDR2 YYNGEE. Trimming cost V 4 bases and J 7 bases, with 10 bases left between them. CDR3 amino acids: CASSPSMNTQYF. As DNA, the CDR3 is TGTGCCAGCAGCCCCAGTATGAATACGCAGTATTTT.